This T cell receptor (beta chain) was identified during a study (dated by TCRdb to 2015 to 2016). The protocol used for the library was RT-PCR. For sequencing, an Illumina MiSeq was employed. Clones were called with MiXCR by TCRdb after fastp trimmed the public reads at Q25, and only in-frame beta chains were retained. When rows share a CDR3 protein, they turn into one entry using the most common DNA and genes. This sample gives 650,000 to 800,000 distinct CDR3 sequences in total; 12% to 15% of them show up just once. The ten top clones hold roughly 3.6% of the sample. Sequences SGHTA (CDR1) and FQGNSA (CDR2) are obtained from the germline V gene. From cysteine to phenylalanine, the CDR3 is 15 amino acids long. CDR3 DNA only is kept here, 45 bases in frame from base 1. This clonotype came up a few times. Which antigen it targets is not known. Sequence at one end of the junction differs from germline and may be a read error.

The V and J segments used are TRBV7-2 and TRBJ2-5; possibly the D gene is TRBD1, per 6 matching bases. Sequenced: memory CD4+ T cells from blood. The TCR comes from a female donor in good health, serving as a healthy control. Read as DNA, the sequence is TGTGCCAGCAGCTTAGCCATTGAGGGACAAGGGACCCAGTACTTC. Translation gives CASSLAIEGQGTQYF.